The next 18 T cell receptor beta chains were all read from a single sample in a study of T cell responses to AZD1222 COVID-19 vaccine. Produced via immunoSEQ multiplex PCR; TCRdb's table is partial and in-frame only. The sample yields about 130,000 clones, approximately 85% seen once. The source was peripheral blood, collected on day 0 of AZD1222 vaccination. The receptor source for this set is an adult in good health.

For this clone: One end of the junction varies from germline; a read error may be responsible. This chain links TRBV6-5 with TRBJ1-6; D gene unclear. This CDR3 region has 12 residues. CDR1 is MNHEY, CDR2 SVGAGI, per germline. CDR3 residues: CASSDSVTPLHF. The CDR3, as DNA: TGTGCCAGCAGTGACTCGGTTACACCCCTCCACTTT.

There are a few counts of this clone. J is TRBJ2-1 and V is TRBV2; D is perhaps TRBD1 (5 bases). Germline values: CDR1 SNHLY, CDR2 FYNNEI. The germline V and J ends were trimmed by 8 bases and 7 bases, with 21 bases remaining between them. The CDR3 is made up of 15 amino acids. The CDR3 here is CASYPSYLRQNEQFF. The CDR3 DNA reads TGTGCCAGCTACCCATCTTACCTTAGACAGAATGAGCAGTTCTTC.

The chain employs TRBV5-8 and TRBJ1-3; no clear D gene. Trimming stripped 0 bases from V and 4 bases from J, with 8 bases between. The CDR3 has 14 residues. Germline CDR1 is SGHTS and CDR2 is YDEGEE. The DNA of the CDR3 is TGTGCCAGCAGCTTGGGGGGTTACGGAAACACCATATATTTT. It specifies CASSLGGYGNTIYF.

The chain combines TRBV27 with TRBJ2-3; TRBD2 matches 10 bases. The ends lost 0 bases at V and 6 bases at J; junction bases unmatched: 12. The CDR3 totals 18 residues. Germline CDR1 is MNHEY and CDR2 is SMNVEV (reference sequence). For the CDR3, the DNA is TGTGCCAGCAGTTTATCGGGGGGAGCGGGAGGGACCCAGGATACGCAGTATTTT. As protein: CASSLSGGAGGTQDTQYF.

The J gene is TRBJ2-3, the V gene TRBV30; D ambiguous. The germline V gene has CDR1 GTSNPN and CDR2 SVGIG (reference sequence). The CDR3 totals 13 residues. V was pared by 2 bases and J by 2 bases, with 8 bases between. The CDR3 bases are TGTGCCTGGAGTTACGGCAACACAGATACGCAGTATTTT. This codes for CAWSYGNTDTQYF.

The chain uses TRBV12-3 or TRBV12-4 and TRBJ2-7, with D possibly matching TRBD1 (5 bases). This CDR3 spans 13 amino acids. V was cut by 5 bases and J by 3 bases, with 11 bases left in between. The CDR3 sequence is CASSPQTVYEQYF. DNA for the CDR3: TGTGCCAGCAGTCCGCAGACAGTCTACGAGCAGTACTTC.

The chain recombines TRBV10-1 with TRBJ1-1; maybe TRBD1 (6 bases). V lost 3 bases and J lost 6, with 11 bases in between. Germline values: CDR1 WNHNN, CDR2 SYGVQD (reference sequence). This CDR3 has 13 amino acids. CDR3 sequence: CASSDQGMAEAFF. The DNA of the CDR3 is TGCGCCAGCAGTGATCAGGGGATGGCTGAAGCTTTCTTT.

In the case of this clone: Other DNA sequences from this sample encode an identical CDR3 as well. The rearrangement links TRBV2 to TRBJ1-5; TRBD1 aligns across 7 bases. V was clipped by 6 bases and J by 4 bases; unmatched bases: 3. There are 13 residues in the CDR3. Germline values: CDR1 SNHLY, CDR2 FYNNEI. CDR3 nucleotide sequence: TGTGCCAGCAGGGGACAGTCTAATCAGCCCCAGCATTTT. This gives the protein CASRGQSNQPQHF.

The chain carries TRBV2 and TRBJ2-7; possibly TRBD1 for D (6 bases). The V end lost 6 bases, the J end lost 0 bases, and 15 bases lay between the germline ends. The CDR3 length is 15 residues. CDR1 is SNHLY, CDR2 FYNNEI, per germline. The CDR3 spells CASRGWGRVSYEQYF. CDR3 in DNA: TGTGCCAGCAGGGGTTGGGGGCGGGTCTCCTACGAGCAGTACTTC.

V usage is TRBV19 and J usage is TRBJ2-4; perhaps TRBD2 as D (7 bases). Germline assignment: CDR1 LNHDA and CDR2 SQIVND (reference sequence). CDR3 length: 18 amino acids. The ends were cut back, 5 bases at V and 0 bases at J, with 20 bases in the middle. CDR3 in amino acids: CASSGDIRRGLAKNIQYF. In nucleotides, the CDR3 is TGTGCCAGTAGTGGGGACATACGGCGGGGGTTAGCCAAAAACATTCAGTACTTC.

The chain couples TRBV4-2 to TRBJ1-5; D unclear. With 0 bases removed from V and 0 bases from J, the gap between germline ends came to 15 bases. CDR3 size: 18 residues. In germline, CDR1 is LGHNA, CDR2 YNFKEQ. Written as DNA, the CDR3 is TGTGCCAGCAGCCAAGAAAAGGCGTCCGATTATAGCAATCAGCCCCAGCATTTT. Residues: CASSQEKASDYSNQPQHF.

The chain uses TRBV6-5 and TRBJ1-2; no definite D call. Germline V gives CDR1 MNHEY, CDR2 SVGAGI. The CDR3 totals 14 residues. With 6 bases removed from V and 1 base from J, the gap between germline ends came to 12 bases. The DNA for the CDR3 is TGTGCCAGCAGATCAGTGGCGGATAACTATGGCTACACCTTC. This gives the protein CASRSVADNYGYTF.

The chain joins TRBV6-1 to TRBJ2-1, with D uncertain. V was pared by 1 base and J by 4 bases, with 8 bases between. CDR1 is MNHNS and CDR2 is SASEGT in the germline V gene. The CDR3 totals 14 residues. CDR3 loop: CASSEVFQYNEQFF. The DNA for the CDR3 is TGTGCCAGCAGTGAAGTCTTCCAATACAATGAGCAGTTCTTC.

The rearrangement links TRBV29-1 to TRBJ2-3; unclear D gene. CDR3 length: 13 amino acids. Looked up from germline, CDR1 is SQVTM and CDR2 is ANQGSEA. V lost 2 bases to trimming and J lost 6 bases, with 12 bases between them. The CDR3 DNA reads as TGCAGCGTTGAATACGGCAGGTTGGATACGCAGTATTTT. Residues: CSVEYGRLDTQYF.

V gene TRBV4-2 combines with J gene TRBJ2-1; no definite D call. The CDR3 consists of 16 residues. V lost 6 bases and J 0 bases, leaving 15 bases between the germline ends. CDR1 and CDR2 from the germline V gene are LGHNA and YNFKEQ. Here the CDR3 reads CASSLLGTSSYNEQFF. Here the CDR3 DNA reads TGTGCCAGCAGTCTATTGGGTACCAGCTCCTACAATGAGCAGTTCTTC.

The chain carries TRBV7-9 and TRBJ1-6; 8 nucleotides line up with TRBD1. The CDR3 spans 18 residues. V dropped 0 bases and J dropped 6; count of bases not matched to a gene: 10. Germline CDR1 is SEHNR and CDR2 is FQNEAQ (reference sequence). CDR3: CASSLAQGDRPFNSPLHF. In DNA, the CDR3 is TGTGCCAGCAGCTTAGCGCAGGGGGACAGGCCATTTAATTCACCCCTCCACTTT.

The rearrangement joins TRBV19 to TRBJ2-7; 7 nucleotides align to TRBD1. The germline V gene encodes CDR1 LNHDA and CDR2 SQIVND (reference sequence). J gave up 3 bases and V 6 bases, and 11 bases lay outside the gene matches. This CDR3 spans 15 amino acids. The CDR3 DNA reads as TGTGCCAGTAGCCCGGACGAGACAGGGAACTACGAGCAGTACTTC. Its translation: CASSPDETGNYEQYF.

V is TRBV4-2 and J is TRBJ1-2; no clear D. With 1 base removed from V and 2 bases from J, the gap between germline ends came to 11 bases. Germline V gives CDR1 LGHNA, CDR2 YNFKEQ. There are 15 residues in the CDR3. The CDR3 spells CASSQGSGWNYGYTF. The DNA of the CDR3 is TGTGCCAGCAGCCAAGGCTCAGGCTGGAACTATGGCTACACCTTC.